This T cell receptor (beta chain) was profiled in a study of T cells in Graves' hyperthyroidism and ophthalmopathy. Lactation, pregnancy, other autoimmune disease or uncontrolled infection led to exclusion of patients. The sample holds a few counts of this clonotype. V lost 1 base to trimming and J lost 1 base; unmatched junction nucleotides: 12. This CDR3 has 21 residues. The V gene's germline CDR1 is SGHRS and CDR2 YFSETQ. RNA transcripts gave rise to amplified TCR beta CDR3 regions. The TCR CDR3 first-round RT-PCR relied on the HTBI primer set. TCRdb passed the multiplex PCR reads through MiXCR, listing each CDR3 protein once. The sample carries some 370,000 distinct CDR3 sequences, about a sixth recorded once.

This TCR came from a woman in her twenties or thirties with Graves' hyperthyroidism that later progressed to Graves' ophthalmopathy. The J gene is TRBJ2-2, the V gene TRBV5-1; TRBD2 aligns across 14 bases. Source material: blood. The chain's CDR3 is CASSLLGHGLAGGKNTGELFF. CDR3 bases: TGCGCCAGCAGCTTGTTAGGCCATGGACTAGCGGGGGGAAAGAACACCGGGGAGCTGTTTTTT.